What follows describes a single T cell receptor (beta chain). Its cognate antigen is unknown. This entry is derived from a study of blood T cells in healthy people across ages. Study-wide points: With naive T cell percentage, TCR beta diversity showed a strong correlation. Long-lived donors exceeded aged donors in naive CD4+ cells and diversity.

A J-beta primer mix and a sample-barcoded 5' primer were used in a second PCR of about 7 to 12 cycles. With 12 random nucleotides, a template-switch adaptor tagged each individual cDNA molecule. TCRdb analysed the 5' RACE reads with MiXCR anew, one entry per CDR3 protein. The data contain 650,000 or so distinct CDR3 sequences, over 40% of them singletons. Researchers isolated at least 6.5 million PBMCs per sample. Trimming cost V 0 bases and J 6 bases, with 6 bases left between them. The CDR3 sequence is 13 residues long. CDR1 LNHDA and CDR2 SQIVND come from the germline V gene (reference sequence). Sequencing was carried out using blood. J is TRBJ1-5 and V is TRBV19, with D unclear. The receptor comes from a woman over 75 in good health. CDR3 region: CASSIDLSQPQHF. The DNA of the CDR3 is TGTGCCAGTAGTATAGATCTATCTCAGCCCCAGCATTTT.